The clone carrying this T cell receptor (beta chain) has at least ten counts. Its cognate antigen is unknown. The data were taken from a study of T-cell reconstitution after alpha-beta-depleted transplantation in children. TCRbeta library construction was performed incorporating unique molecular identifiers. TCRdb used MiXCR to reprocess the PCR reads, holding one entry per CDR3 protein. The table lists approximately 170,000 distinct CDR3 sequences, 11% of them singletons. The V gene lost 3 bases and the J gene lost 0 bases, with 9 bases spanning the gap. Germline assignment: CDR1 MNHEY and CDR2 SVGEGT. This CDR3 is built from 14 residues. Study observations and caveats: Some patients' high day-60 TCRbeta diversity was traced to surviving recipient T cells and thymic progenitors. It was newly produced T cells that mostly accounted for T-cell counts and diversity one year after transplant.

This sequence joins TRBV6-2 or TRBV6-3 and TRBJ2-7; TRBD1 is a possible D gene (6 bases). The sample in question was PBMCs, obtained before TCRalphabeta/CD19-depleted stem cell transplant. This clonotype was sampled from a boy younger than 10 with acute myeloid leukemia, due to receive a stem cell transplant. This CDR3 reads CASSYLDSSYEQYV. CDR3 DNA: TGTGCCAGCAGTTATCTGGACAGCTCCTACGAGCAGTACGTC.